A selection of T cell receptor beta chains follows, all from one sample in a study of cytomegalovirus exposure and HLA in healthy donors. The repertoire was sequenced with immunoSEQ multiplex PCR; TCRdb's copy has only in-frame clones and lacks some. Of about 120,000 clones detected, about 60% appear once; the ten largest clones hold roughly 10%. The specimen sequenced was PBMCs. Receptors originate from a man between 35 and 55 years old in good health and CMV-seropositive. Both conserved end residues are part of each CDR3. Each record gives: J gene, clone size, D gene, V gene, CDR3 protein, CDR3 DNA. A D gene is named only where the DNA matches it firmly. Clone size is shown for a subset of rows, as once, few, many or a class of expanded clone.

TRBJ2-7,few,TRBD1,TRBV7-2,CASSPYSGQGPYEQYF,TGTGCCAGCAGCCCTTACTCGGGACAGGGTCCCTACGAGCAGTACTTC
TRBJ1-3,.,.,TRBV5-6,CASSLARISGNTIYF,TGTGCCAGCAGCTTAGCCAGGATCTCTGGAAACACCATATATTTT
TRBJ1-2,.,.,TRBV12-2,CASRLEIPKEDYGYTF,TGTGCAAGTCGCTTAGAGATTCCGAAAGAGGACTATGGCTACACCTTC
TRBJ2-7,.,.,TRBV5-4,CASSLRQGSYEQYF,TGTGCCAGCAGCTTAAGGCAGGGGTCCTACGAGCAGTACTTC
TRBJ2-3,few,.,TRBV10-3,CAISYMQRGTDTQYF,TGTGCCATCAGTTATATGCAGCGGGGCACAGATACGCAGTATTTT
TRBJ2-5,.,TRBD1,TRBV7-9,CASSWTGSFRETQYF,TGTGCCAGCAGCTGGACAGGGAGTTTTCGGGAGACCCAGTACTTC
TRBJ1-6,.,TRBD1,TRBV5-6,CASSLYGQGDSPLHF,TGTGCCAGCAGCTTGTACGGGCAGGGGGACTCACCCCTCCACTTT
TRBJ1-5,.,.,TRBV6-6,CASLGLYGQPQHF,TGTGCCAGCCTGGGACTTTATGGTCAGCCCCAGCATTTT
TRBJ1-5,.,.,TRBV7-9,CASSFGAGQSQPQHF,TGTGCCAGCAGCTTTGGCGCAGGGCAAAGTCAGCCCCAGCATTTT
TRBJ2-7,.,TRBD2,TRBV9,CASSPEGGAGISGRSYEQYF,TGTGCCAGCAGCCCAGAGGGAGGGGCCGGTATCAGCGGGAGGTCCTACGAGCAGTACTTC
TRBJ2-3,.,TRBD1,TRBV19,CASSDPGQGSTDTQYF,TGTGCCAGTAGTGACCCGGGACAGGGGAGCACAGATACGCAGTATTTT
TRBJ2-4,.,.,TRBV25-1,CASSGGGLAKNIQYF,TGTGCCAGCAGTGGAGGCGGATTAGCCAAAAACATTCAGTACTTC
TRBJ1-5,.,.,TRBV19,CASSAQGRGPQHF,TGTGCCAGTAGTGCACAGGGCCGCGGGCCCCAGCATTTT
TRBJ2-5,.,TRBD2,TRBV7-6,CASSSSGLAGRETQYF,TGTGCCAGCAGCTCCTCGGGACTAGCGGGAAGAGAGACCCAGTACTTC
TRBJ1-1,.,TRBD1,TRBV7-6,CASSALGQGNTEAFF,TGTGCCAGCAGCGCCCTGGGACAGGGGAACACTGAAGCTTTCTTT
TRBJ2-3,.,.,TRBV4-3,CASSQAALADVTDTQYF,TGCGCCAGCAGCCAAGCCGCGTTAGCGGATGTCACAGATACGCAGTATTTT
TRBJ2-7,.,TRBD2,TRBV2,CASSVTSGSVDEQYF,TGTGCCAGCAGTGTCACTAGCGGGAGTGTCGACGAGCAGTACTTC
TRBJ2-1,.,TRBD2,TRBV5-1,CASSSQLADSSYNEQFF,TGCGCCAGCAGCTCCCAGCTAGCGGATAGCTCCTACAATGAGCAGTTCTTC
TRBJ1-1,once,TRBD1,TRBV14,CASSQTGQGGTEAFF,TGTGCCAGCAGCCAGACGGGACAGGGGGGAACTGAAGCTTTCTTT
TRBJ2-7,few,TRBD2,TRBV2,CASKGTSGVEQYF,TGTGCCAGCAAGGGGACTAGCGGGGTCGAGCAGTACTTC
TRBJ2-7,once,TRBD1,TRBV30,CAWVRTGSTYEQYF,TGTGCCTGGGTAAGGACAGGGTCAACCTACGAGCAGTACTTC
TRBJ1-1,.,TRBD1,TRBV29-1,CSVERQGAINTEAFF,TGCAGCGTTGAAAGGCAGGGGGCAATAAACACTGAAGCTTTCTTT
TRBJ2-6,.,TRBD2,TRBV29-1,CSVEGGTSGANVLTF,TGCAGCGTTGAGGGGGGGACCTCTGGGGCCAACGTCCTGACTTTC
TRBJ2-3,few,.,TRBV5-6,CASSLASGSIYTQYF,TGTGCCAGCAGCTTGGCTTCGGGATCTATATATACGCAGTATTTT
TRBJ1-3,once,.,TRBV29-1,CSVGHPGQGNTIYF,TGCAGCGTTGGGCACCCGGGACAAGGAAACACCATATATTTT
TRBJ2-7,.,.,TRBV7-9,CASSSSLYEQYF,TGTGCCAGCAGTTCTAGCCTCTACGAGCAGTACTTC
TRBJ1-5,.,.,TRBV25-1,CASSGAGWSNQPQHF,TGTGCCAGCAGTGGGGCAGGTTGGAGCAATCAGCCCCAGCATTTT
TRBJ2-3,few,TRBD2,TRBV5-6,CASSILAGDDTQYF,TGTGCCAGCAGCATTCTAGCGGGAGACGATACGCAGTATTTT
TRBJ1-4,.,TRBD1,TRBV19,CASSTDRRFEKLFF,TGTGCCAGTAGTACGGACAGGAGATTTGAAAAACTGTTTTTT
TRBJ2-6,.,TRBD2,TRBV25-1,CASSENSGRDGANVLTF,TGTGCCAGCAGTGAGAATAGCGGGAGAGATGGGGCCAACGTCCTGACTTTC
TRBJ1-3,.,.,TRBV11-3,CASSLAYGNTIYF,TGTGCCAGCAGCTTAGCCTACGGAAACACCATATATTTT
TRBJ2-7,.,TRBD1,TRBV23-1,CASSHTPTNPAGQGSYEQYF,TGCGCCAGCAGTCATACCCCGACAAATCCTGCGGGACAGGGGTCCTACGAGCAGTACTTC
TRBJ1-1,.,TRBD1,TRBV19,CASSIGTGNTEAFF,TGTGCCAGTAGTATAGGGACAGGGAACACTGAAGCTTTCTTT
TRBJ2-6,.,.,TRBV27,CASSSISSGANVLTF,TGTGCCAGCAGTTCCATTAGCTCTGGGGCCAACGTCCTGACTTTC
TRBJ2-1,.,.,TRBV7-2,CASSLETIKQFF,TGTGCCAGCAGCTTAGAGACAATCAAGCAGTTCTTC
TRBJ2-7,.,TRBD2,TRBV9,CASSVAGTRIYEQYF,TGTGCCAGCAGCGTCGCCGGGACTAGGATCTACGAGCAGTACTTC
TRBJ2-2,once,.,TRBV11-2,CASSFGRTFSNTGELFF,TGTGCCAGCAGCTTTGGGAGGACATTTTCGAACACCGGGGAGCTGTTTTTT
TRBJ1-2,.,TRBD1,TRBV7-2,CASSRLTGRGYTF,TGTGCCAGCAGCAGACTGACAGGGCGAGGCTACACCTTC
TRBJ2-1,.,.,TRBV5-1,CASSSTLSSYNEQFF,TGCGCCAGCAGCTCCACTCTATCCTCCTACAATGAGCAGTTCTTC
TRBJ2-5,few,TRBD2,TRBV2,CASSGVAGKETQYF,TGTGCCAGCAGTGGAGTAGCGGGAAAGGAGACCCAGTACTTC
TRBJ2-7,.,.,TRBV6-1,CASSGRGYEQYF,TGTGCCAGCAGTGGCAGGGGTTACGAGCAGTACTTC
TRBJ2-4,.,.,TRBV5-1,CASSLEAAKNIQYF,TGCGCCAGCAGCTTGGAGGCGGCGAAAAACATTCAGTACTTC
TRBJ1-1,few,TRBD1,TRBV4-1,CASSQGGQADTEAFF,TGCGCCAGCAGCCAAGGGGGACAGGCGGACACTGAAGCTTTCTTT
TRBJ1-6,.,.,TRBV4-2,CASSQVRGRSPLHF,TGTGCCAGCAGCCAAGTAAGGGGCCGGTCACCCCTCCACTTT
TRBJ1-3,.,.,TRBV19,CATSRTTGAGGNTIYF,TGTGCCACCTCCCGAACGACGGGCGCGGGTGGAAACACCATATATTTT